One sample yielded the 27 T cell receptor beta chains listed below, sequenced in a study of blood T cell repertoires in COVID-19. The repertoire was sequenced with immunoSEQ multiplex PCR; TCRdb's copy has only in-frame clones and lacks some. This table has some 150,000 clones, around 82% appearing once. The specimen sequenced was peripheral blood. The receptor source for this set is a woman between 50 and 59 years old with acute or convalescent COVID-19.

This rearrangement joins TRBV5-6 to TRBJ1-2; 8 bases line up with TRBD1. The germline V gene encodes CDR1 SGHDT and CDR2 YYEEEE. V dropped 6 bases and J dropped 2; count of bases not matched to a gene: 3. CDR3 length equals 13 residues. The CDR3 here is CASTRDRNYGYTF. DNA of the CDR3: TGTGCCAGCACAAGGGACAGGAACTATGGCTACACCTTC.

The chain has TRBV14 and TRBJ2-1; 9 nucleotides match TRBD1. The V segment lost 1 base and the J segment 5 bases; nucleotides outside the gene matches: 9. The CDR3 runs to 17 residues. Germline V gene data show CDR1 as SGHDN and CDR2 as FVKESK. DNA of the CDR3: TGTGCCAGCAGCCAAGTTCTTGGGGACAGGGATAACAATGAGCAGTTCTTC. Translation gives CASSQVLGDRDNNEQFF.

The chain recombines TRBV6-5 with TRBJ2-7; D might be TRBD2 (5 bases). CDR3 length: 14 amino acids. Germline V gives CDR1 MNHEY, CDR2 SVGAGI. V lost 5 bases and J 6 bases, leaving 17 bases between the germline ends. CDR3 amino acids: CASSQSYSGSEQYF. The DNA for the CDR3 is TGTGCCAGCAGTCAATCATACAGTGGGAGCGAGCAGTACTTC.

The genes are TRBV28 and TRBJ2-3; 14 bases line up with TRBD2. V lost 6 bases and J lost 2; bases outside the gene matches: 16. The CDR3 is made up of 20 amino acids. Germline V gene data show CDR1 as MDHEN and CDR2 as SYDVKM. The CDR3 nucleotides are TGTGCCAGCAGCGTTTCTGGACTAGCGGGGGGCCAAGCCTTCACAGATACGCAGTATTTT. Translated: CASSVSGLAGGQAFTDTQYF.

A few counts support this clone. The genes are TRBV5-4 and TRBJ1-2, with D tentatively TRBD1 (6 bases). V shed 2 bases and J shed 4 bases, with 9 bases lying between them. The CDR3 contains 13 residues. CDR1 SGHNT and CDR2 YYREEE come from the germline V gene (reference sequence). The CDR3 loop is CASSLGGSYGYTF. CDR3 DNA sequence: TGTGCCAGCAGCTTAGGGGGTTCCTATGGCTACACCTTC.

Written as DNA, the CDR3 is TGTGCCAGCAGTTTCAGGGATAACTATGGCTACACCTTC. As protein: CASSFRDNYGYTF. The chain joins TRBV11-2 to TRBJ1-2; D may be TRBD1 (5 bases). Germline CDR1 and CDR2: SGHAT and FQNNGV. The germline V and J ends were trimmed by 6 bases and 1 base, with 9 bases remaining between them. This CDR3 is built from 13 residues.

A single count supports this clone. J is TRBJ2-6 and V is TRBV20-1, with D uncertain. There are 15 residues in the CDR3. V lost 3 bases and J 4 bases, leaving 13 bases between the germline ends. Germline CDR1 is DFQATT and CDR2 is SNEGSKA (reference sequence). CDR3 sequence: CSASGVGSGANVLTF. In DNA, the CDR3 is TGCAGTGCTAGTGGGGTCGGGTCCGGGGCCAACGTCCTGACTTTC.

This clone has more than one count but fewer than ten. V is TRBV7-2 and J is TRBJ1-6; the D gene is possibly TRBD1 (6 bases). This CDR3 spans 15 amino acids. CDR1 and CDR2 from the germline V gene are SGHTA and FQGNSA. Trimming took off 10 bases at V and 0 bases at J, with 13 bases between the two ends. The CDR3 sequence is CATTDSSSYNSPLHF. In nucleotides, the CDR3 is TGTGCCACCACGGACAGTAGCTCCTATAATTCACCCCTCCACTTT.

The V gene is TRBV7-2, the J gene TRBJ1-4; a possible D gene is TRBD1 (6 bases). Germline-derived CDR1 and CDR2 are SGHTA and FQGNSA. There are 15 residues in the CDR3. Trimming removed 5 bases from V and 1 base from J, with 11 bases in between. The CDR3 region is CASSLAGVTNEKLFF. CDR3 nucleotides: TGTGCCAGCAGCCTGGCAGGGGTAACTAATGAAAAACTGTTTTTT.

CDR3 nucleotide sequence: TGTGCCAGCGGCGGGGCGGGGGAGTCAAGGGATACGCAGTATTTT. Its translation is CASGGAGESRDTQYF. The chain carries TRBV6-5 and TRBJ2-3; 7 bases line up with TRBD2. Looked up from germline, CDR1 is MNHEY and CDR2 is SVGAGI. After removal of 8 bases from V and 6 bases from J, the junction contained 14 bases not matched to a gene. This CDR3 has 15 residues.

This rearrangement joins TRBV11-3 to TRBJ1-3; D unresolved. Looked up from germline, CDR1 is SGHNT and CDR2 is YENEEA. CDR3 size: 13 residues. With 3 bases removed from V and 9 bases from J, the gap between germline ends came to 12 bases. The CDR3 sequence: CASSFRGGSTIYF. As DNA, the CDR3 is TGTGCCAGCAGCTTTCGAGGTGGATCCACCATATATTTT.

In this sample, this clone turned up a few times. The chain employs TRBV29-1 and TRBJ2-5; the D gene is possibly TRBD1 (7 bases). The V and J ends lost 7 bases and 0 bases respectively, with 18 bases between them. This CDR3 is 15 amino acids long. Looked up from germline, CDR1 is SQVTM and CDR2 is ANQGSEA. The CDR3: CSGAGGTVYQETQYF. CDR3 coding DNA: TGCAGCGGAGCGGGTGGGACAGTCTACCAAGAGACCCAGTACTTC.

The rearrangement links TRBV18 to TRBJ1-1; D gene uncertain. CDR1 is KGHSH and CDR2 is LQKENI in the germline V gene. V lost 5 bases to trimming and J lost 8 bases, with 12 bases between them. The CDR3 contains 12 residues. CDR3 DNA sequence: TGTGCCAGCTCATCCCGACTACAGGAAGCTTTCTTT. It translates to CASSSRLQEAFF.

The chain joins TRBV7-8 to TRBJ1-6, with D perhaps TRBD1 (5 bases). The V gene's germline CDR1 is SGHVS and CDR2 FQNEAQ. The CDR3 runs 14 residues. The germline V and J ends were trimmed by 7 bases and 5 bases, with 12 bases remaining between them. CDR3: CASTINRNNSPLHF. The CDR3 coding sequence is TGTGCCAGCACAATAAACAGGAATAATTCACCCCTCCACTTT.

CDR3 amino acids: CASSSQLGASGIQYF. The CDR3 DNA reads as TGTGCCAGCAGCAGCCAACTAGGAGCGTCGGGCATTCAGTACTTC. The chain combines TRBV7-3 with TRBJ2-4; D possibly corresponds to TRBD2 (5 bases). This CDR3 comprises 15 residues. V was cut by 5 bases and J by 9 bases, with 20 bases left in between. Germline CDR1 reads SGHTA; CDR2 reads FQGTGA.

The V and J genes are TRBV9 and TRBJ1-2; D is perhaps TRBD1 (6 bases). The CDR3 length is 13 residues. The V end was cut by 5 bases, the J end by 4 bases, with 12 bases between. Germline V gene data show CDR1 as SGDLS and CDR2 as YYNGEE. CDR3 in amino acids: CASRSNRVYGYTF. DNA of the CDR3: TGTGCCAGCAGAAGTAACAGGGTCTATGGCTACACCTTC.

The rearrangement joins TRBV3-1 (or the pseudogene TRBV3-2) to TRBJ2-2; 8 positions match TRBD2. The V segment lost 2 bases and the J segment 6 bases; nucleotides outside the gene matches: 8. Germline assignment: CDR1 LGHDT and CDR2 YNNKEL (reference sequence). This CDR3 spans 16 amino acids. The CDR3 spells CASSQLGGERAGELFF. CDR3 coding DNA: TGTGCCAGCAGCCAACTCGGGGGGGAGCGGGCCGGGGAGCTGTTTTTT.

The V call is TRBV5-5, the J call TRBJ1-1; 7 positions agree with TRBD1. Trimming cost V 2 bases and J 3 bases; bases outside gene matches: 1. The germline gives CDR1 SGHKS, CDR2 YYEKEE (reference sequence). The CDR3 sequence is 13 residues long. As DNA, the CDR3 is TGTGCCAGCAGCTTTCAGGGGGACACTGAAGCTTTCTTT. Translation gives CASSFQGDTEAFF. Full variable domain (remainder filled in from reference TRBV5-5 and TRBJ1-1): DAGVTQSPTHLIKTRGQQVTLRCSPISGHKSVSWYQQVLGQGPQFIFQYYEKEERGRGNFPDRFSARQFPNYSSELNVNALLLGDSALYLCASSFQGDTEAFFGQGTRLTVV.

V usage is TRBV3-1 (or the pseudogene TRBV3-2) and J usage is TRBJ1-5; 7 positions agree with TRBD1. Germline-derived CDR1 and CDR2 are LGHDT and YNNKEL (reference sequence). J was trimmed by 6 bases and V by 0 bases; bases with no gene match: 5. The CDR3 is 15 amino acids. CDR3 protein: CASSQDRGSGQPQHF. The CDR3 bases are TGTGCCAGCAGCCAAGACAGGGGGTCGGGTCAGCCCCAGCATTTT.

The CDR3 DNA sequence: TGTGCCAGCAGTACTCTAGGTGCGGAGCAGTTCTTC. Translating it yields CASSTLGAEQFF. The chain carries TRBV6-5 and TRBJ2-1, with unresolved D. Germline assignment: CDR1 MNHEY and CDR2 SVGAGI. V lost 5 bases, J lost 10 bases, and 12 bases lay in between. This CDR3 contains 12 residues.

V is TRBV9 and J is TRBJ2-2; D is possibly TRBD1 (5 bases). This CDR3 spans 16 amino acids. Germline CDR1 reads SGDLS; CDR2 reads YYNGEE. Between the trimmed V and J ends, which lost 4 bases and 1 base, there was a span of 14 bases. In nucleotides, the CDR3 is TGTGCCAGCAGCCCCACAGGCCTTATGAACACCGGGGAGCTGTTTTTT. It yields the protein CASSPTGLMNTGELFF.

CDR3 residues: CASTTSGQPQHF. DNA of the CDR3: TGTGCCAGCACCACATCGGGTCAGCCCCAGCATTTT. The gene calls are TRBV12-3 or TRBV12-4 and TRBJ1-5; D not certain. The length of the CDR3 is 12 residues. V shed 7 bases and J shed 6 bases, with 10 bases lying between them.

The V and J genes are TRBV19 and TRBJ1-5; 8 nucleotides align to TRBD1. In germline, CDR1 is LNHDA, CDR2 SQIVND (reference sequence). With 9 bases clipped from V and 2 bases from J, the junction kept 3 bases outside the gene matches. The CDR3 runs to 13 residues. The CDR3 DNA sequence: TGTGCCAGGGAGGACAGGGGCAATCAGCCCCAGCATTTT. This encodes CAREDRGNQPQHF.

The J gene is TRBJ1-5, the V gene TRBV7-5; the table names TRBD1, a call not compared with the DNA. TRBV7-5 is termed a pseudogene. The CDR3 length is 18 residues. DNA of the CDR3: TGTGCCAGAAGCTCCCCTCCCACCCGGACAGGCTTAGATCAGCCCCAGCATTTT. It encodes CARSSPPTRTGLDQPQHF.

This clone occurred a few times. V and J are TRBV5-1 and TRBJ2-2, with 11 bases aligning to TRBD2. Trimming cost V 4 bases and J 0 bases; bases outside gene matches: 5. From germline, CDR1 is SGHRS and CDR2 YFSETQ. CDR3 length: 17 residues. CDR3 residues: CASSVLAGGTNTGELFF. The CDR3 nucleotides are TGCGCCAGCAGCGTCCTAGCGGGGGGCACGAACACCGGGGAGCTGTTTTTT. Combining the CDR3 with reference TRBV5-1 and TRBJ2-2 gives the whole variable domain KAGVTQTPRYLIKTRGQQVTLSCSPISGHRSVSWYQQTPGQGLQFLFEYFSETQRNKGNFPGRFSGRQFSNSRSEMNVSTLELGDSALYLCASSVLAGGTNTGELFFGEGSRLTVL.

V and J are TRBV18 and TRBJ1-1, with 9 nucleotides matching TRBD1. CDR1 is KGHSH, CDR2 LQKENI, per germline. The CDR3 runs to 16 residues. V shed 1 base and J 1 base; nucleotides not matched to a gene: 4. In DNA form, the CDR3 reads TGTGCCAGCTCACCACGGGACAGGGATCGGAACACTGAAGCTTTCTTT. It translates to CASSPRDRDRNTEAFF.

This chain joins TRBV5-3 and TRBJ1-1, with D possibly TRBD1 on 5 matching bases. TRBV5-3 is sorted into the ORF group, with uncertain function. The CDR3 covers 18 residues. V dropped 5 bases and J dropped 4 bases, with 27 bases sitting between them. The chain's CDR3 is CARSSLLPTGAVGTEAFF. The CDR3 DNA reads as TGTGCCAGAAGTTCCCTACTCCCGACTGGGGCGGTGGGCACTGAAGCTTTCTTT.